These 17 T cell receptor beta chains were sequenced from one sample in a study of beta chain features in type 1 diabetes. Study findings and constraints: Significant though moderate, a shortening of TCRB CDR3s appeared in all four CD4+ subsets of Type 1 diabetes patients.

Sequenced material consisted of expressed TCRB transcripts (all of the isolated RNA was reverse transcribed). Libraries were prepared by immunoSEQ multiplex PCR; TCRdb keeps only in-frame clonotypes and omits some of them. Of 310,000 or so clones listed, approximately 9.7% were seen once; the top ten hold about 1%. For these receptors, no antigen is known. Specimen: central memory CD4+ T cells from blood. These receptors came from a man under 40 with type 1 diabetes.

This clone has only a few counts. The chain joins TRBV5-1 to TRBJ2-3, with 7 bases fitting TRBD2. The germline V gene encodes CDR1 SGHRS and CDR2 YFSETQ. Trimming at V came to 5 bases and at J to 2 bases, leaving 5 bases not matched to a gene. This CDR3 is 14 amino acids long. The CDR3 loop is CASRSGEITDTQYF. The CDR3 region has the DNA TGCGCCAGCAGGAGCGGGGAGATCACAGATACGCAGTATTTT.

This chain links TRBV4-3 with TRBJ2-5, with 12 nucleotides matching TRBD2. The CDR3 totals 16 residues. Germline CDR1 LGHNA, CDR2 YSLEER. V shed 4 bases and J 4 bases; nucleotides not matched to a gene: 7. The CDR3: CASSLRLAGELETQYF. In nucleotides, the CDR3 is TGCGCCAGCAGCCTAAGACTAGCGGGGGAACTAGAGACCCAGTACTTC.

Only a few counts were recorded for this clone. The V call is TRBV6-4, the J call TRBJ2-6; D is uncertain. This CDR3 comprises 15 residues. Germline assignment: CDR1 MRHNA and CDR2 SNTAGT. Trimming removed 3 bases at V and 0 bases at J, with 6 bases between. CDR3 sequence reads: CASSERFSGANVLTF. The CDR3 DNA reads as TGTGCCAGCAGTGAACGGTTCTCTGGGGCCAACGTCCTGACTTTC.

The chain has TRBV5-8 and TRBJ2-1, with TRBD1 matching 12 bases. CDR1 SGHTS and CDR2 YDEGEE come from the germline V gene. The CDR3 totals 16 residues. V lost 4 bases, J lost 8 bases, and 10 bases stayed unmatched. Here the CDR3 reads CASSLTGTGGVDEQFF. As DNA, the CDR3 is TGTGCCAGCAGCCTGACCGGGACAGGGGGCGTGGATGAGCAGTTCTTC.

Comments on this clone: A much bigger clone sits one base away, suggesting this may be a read error. This rearrangement joins TRBV12-2 to TRBJ2-6; the tabulated D call, TRBD1, remains unverified against the DNA. TRBV12-2 is classified as a pseudogene. This CDR3 has 20 residues. The CDR3 here is CARRLGRGPAFPSGANVLTF. CDR3 in DNA: TGTGCAAGGCGCTTGGGAAGGGGGCCAGCGTTCCCCTCTGGGGCCAACGTCCTGACTTTC.

This clone was recorded a few times. The chain employs TRBV5-1 and TRBJ1-6, with 9 bases lining up with TRBD1. With 4 bases clipped from V and 10 bases from J, the junction kept 12 bases outside the gene matches. There are 16 residues in the CDR3. Per germline, CDR1 SGHRS and CDR2 YFSETQ. The CDR3 spells CASSQTTDRGESPLHF. CDR3 bases: TGCGCCAGCAGCCAGACGACGGACAGGGGCGAATCACCCCTCCACTTT.

This clone has a handful of counts. This chain uses TRBV6-5 with TRBJ1-2; 9 bases are a match to TRBD1. The germline gives CDR1 MNHEY, CDR2 SVGAGI. The trim removed 5 bases at V and 6 bases at J, leaving 1 base unmatched. The CDR3 extends over 12 amino acids. CDR3 sequence: CASSGTGNGYTF. The CDR3 DNA sequence: TGTGCCAGCAGTGGGACAGGGAATGGCTACACCTTC.

This sequence joins TRBV5-1 and TRBJ1-1; no firm D call. Germline V CDR1 and CDR2: SGHRS, YFSETQ. Trimming removed 1 base at V and 7 bases at J, with 11 bases between. The CDR3 runs to 13 residues. CDR3 coding DNA: TGCGCCAGCAGCTTGAGGCAGGACCTTGAAGCTTTCTTT. This sequence encodes CASSLRQDLEAFF.

The chain uses TRBV30 and TRBJ1-5; maybe TRBD1 (5 bases). V gave up 0 bases and J gave up 2 bases, with 8 bases separating them. CDR3 length: 14 amino acids. In germline, CDR1 is GTSNPN, CDR2 SVGIG (reference sequence). The CDR3 DNA reads as TGTGCCTGGAGTGTAGGGACCGGCAATCAGCCCCAGCATTTT. It translates to CAWSVGTGNQPQHF.

The CDR3, as DNA: TGTGCCAGCAGTTTACAGGACTATGGCTACACCTTC. It is translated as CASSLQDYGYTF. The rearrangement joins TRBV28 to TRBJ1-2; D not certain. V shed 2 bases and J shed 3 bases, with 4 bases lying between them. From germline, CDR1 is MDHEN and CDR2 SYDVKM. This CDR3 is built from 12 residues.

This clone was counted between two and nine times. This sequence joins TRBV28 and TRBJ1-5; D gene unclear. In germline, CDR1 is MDHEN, CDR2 SYDVKM. V dropped 7 bases and J dropped 4 bases, with 8 bases sitting between them. CDR3 length: 12 amino acids. CDR3 region: CASTTVNQPQHF. Here the CDR3 DNA reads TGTGCCAGCACAACAGTTAATCAGCCCCAGCATTTT.

This clone was detected only a few times. The V call is TRBV5-5, the J call TRBJ2-5; possible D gene TRBD2, 6 bases. Germline CDR1 reads SGHKS; CDR2 reads YYEKEE (reference sequence). This CDR3 has 15 residues. Trimming took 2 bases from V and 5 from J, leaving 16 bases between them. For the CDR3, the DNA is TGTGCCAGCAGCTTCTCGGGAGCCCCTGCGGAGACCCAGTACTTC. This codes for CASSFSGAPAETQYF.

The V and J genes are TRBV6-1 and TRBJ2-4, with 7 bases aligning to TRBD1. Unmatched junction bases numbered 11, after V lost 7 bases and J lost 8 bases. Germline CDR1 is MNHNS and CDR2 is SASEGT. This CDR3 is built from 14 residues. Written as DNA, the CDR3 is TGTGCCAGCACCCGACCCCAGGGGGTGGACATTCAGTACTTC. Translating it yields CASTRPQGVDIQYF.

The chain recombines TRBV5-1 with TRBJ2-7; D could derive from TRBD1 or TRBD2 (5 bases each). The V end was cut by 0 bases, the J end by 4 bases, with 14 bases between. This CDR3 has 15 amino acids. The V gene's germline CDR1 is SGHRS and CDR2 YFSETQ. The CDR3 protein is CASSLAGTAEYEQYF. The CDR3 DNA reads as TGCGCCAGCAGCTTGGCCGGGACCGCCGAGTACGAGCAGTACTTC.

This rearrangement joins TRBV5-4 to TRBJ1-1, with D perhaps matching TRBD1 (5 bases). The CDR3 runs to 15 residues. Trimming shortened V by 7 bases and J by 0 bases, and 16 bases separated the two germline ends. CDR1 SGHNT and CDR2 YYREEE come from the germline V gene (reference sequence). CDR3 sequence (DNA): TGTGCCAGCTCCCAGGGCCGGCTTTTGAACACTGAAGCTTTCTTT. As protein: CASSQGRLLNTEAFF.

In its sample, this clone was seen a few times. V usage is TRBV7-9 and J usage is TRBJ2-7, with 8 nucleotides matching TRBD2. The CDR3 is made up of 13 amino acids. Germline V CDR1 and CDR2: SEHNR, FQNEAQ (reference sequence). V lost 8 bases, J lost 1 base, and 4 bases stayed unmatched. The CDR3 sequence: CASGPSGSYEQYF. The CDR3 nucleotides read TGTGCCAGCGGACCTAGCGGGTCCTACGAGCAGTACTTC.

The V call is TRBV30, the J call TRBJ1-3; D gene uncertain. Trimming shortened V by 3 bases and J by 0 bases, and 12 bases separated the two germline ends. In germline, CDR1 is GTSNPN, CDR2 SVGIG (reference sequence). This CDR3 has 15 amino acids. The CDR3 DNA sequence: TGTGCCTGGAGCGGGGAAGGCGGCTCTGGAAACACCATATATTTT. Protein product: CAWSGEGGSGNTIYF.